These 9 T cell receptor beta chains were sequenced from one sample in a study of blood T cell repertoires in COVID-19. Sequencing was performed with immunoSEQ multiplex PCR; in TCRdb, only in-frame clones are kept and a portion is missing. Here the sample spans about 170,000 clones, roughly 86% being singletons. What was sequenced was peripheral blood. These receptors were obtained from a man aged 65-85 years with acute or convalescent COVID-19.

This CDR3 reads CASSSQGWGKTGELFF. DNA for the CDR3: TGTGCCAGCAGTTCTCAGGGGTGGGGAAAAACCGGGGAGCTGTTTTTT. This sequence joins TRBV9 and TRBJ2-2; possibly TRBD1 for D (6 bases). Trimming pared 5 bases from V and 5 bases from J, leaving 19 bases between. Germline assignment: CDR1 SGDLS and CDR2 YYNGEE. This CDR3 region has 16 residues.

CDR3 protein: CASSLSTGRNEKLFF. The CDR3 DNA reads TGTGCCAGCAGCTTGTCGACAGGTCGTAATGAAAAACTGTTTTTT. This chain links TRBV5-5 with TRBJ1-4, with a possible D match to TRBD1 (6 bases). Trimming removed 1 base from V and 4 bases from J, with 11 bases in between. Germline V gives CDR1 SGHKS, CDR2 YYEKEE (reference sequence). CDR3 size: 15 residues.

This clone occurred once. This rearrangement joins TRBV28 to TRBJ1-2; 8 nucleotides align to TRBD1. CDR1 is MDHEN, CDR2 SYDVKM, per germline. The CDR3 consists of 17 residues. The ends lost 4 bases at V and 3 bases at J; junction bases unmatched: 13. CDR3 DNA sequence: TGTGCCAGCAGTTCACCCTGGACAGGGACGGGGTACTATGGCTACACCTTC. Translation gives CASSSPWTGTGYYGYTF.

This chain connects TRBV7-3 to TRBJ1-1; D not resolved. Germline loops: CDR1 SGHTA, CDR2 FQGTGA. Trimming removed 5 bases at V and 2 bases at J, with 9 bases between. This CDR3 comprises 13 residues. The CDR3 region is CASSPHSNTEAFF. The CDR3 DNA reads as TGTGCCAGCAGCCCCCACTCTAACACTGAAGCTTTCTTT.

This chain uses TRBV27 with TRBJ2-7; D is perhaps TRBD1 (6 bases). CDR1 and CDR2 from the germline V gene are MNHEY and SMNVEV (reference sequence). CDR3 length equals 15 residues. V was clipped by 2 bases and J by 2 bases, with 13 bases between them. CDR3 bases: TGTGCCAGCAGTTTAGTTATATCAGGGGCCTACGAGCAGTACTTC. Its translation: CASSLVISGAYEQYF.

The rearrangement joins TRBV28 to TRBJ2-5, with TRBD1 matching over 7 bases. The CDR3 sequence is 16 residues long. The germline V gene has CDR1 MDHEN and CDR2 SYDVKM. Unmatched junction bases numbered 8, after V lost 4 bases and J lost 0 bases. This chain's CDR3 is CASSSPGQRYQETQYF. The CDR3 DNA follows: TGTGCCAGCAGTTCTCCGGGACAGCGGTACCAAGAGACCCAGTACTTC.

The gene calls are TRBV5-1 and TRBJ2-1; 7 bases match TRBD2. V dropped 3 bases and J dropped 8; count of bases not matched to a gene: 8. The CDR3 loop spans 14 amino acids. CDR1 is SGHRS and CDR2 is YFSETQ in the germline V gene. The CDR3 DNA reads TGCGCCAGCAGCTCGACGACTAGCAGCGATGAGCAGTTCTTC. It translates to CASSSTTSSDEQFF.

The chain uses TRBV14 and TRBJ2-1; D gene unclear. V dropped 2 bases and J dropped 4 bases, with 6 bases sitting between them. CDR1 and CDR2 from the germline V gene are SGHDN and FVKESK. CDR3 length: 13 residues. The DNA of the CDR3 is TGTGCCAGCAGCCAAACCAGATACAATGAGCAGTTCTTC. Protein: CASSQTRYNEQFF.

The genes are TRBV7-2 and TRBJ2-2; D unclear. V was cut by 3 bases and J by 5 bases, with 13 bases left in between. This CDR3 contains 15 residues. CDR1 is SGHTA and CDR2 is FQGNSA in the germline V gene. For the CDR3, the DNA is TGTGCCAGCAGCTTGAGACCCCCGGGTACCGGGGAGCTGTTTTTT. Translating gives CASSLRPPGTGELFF. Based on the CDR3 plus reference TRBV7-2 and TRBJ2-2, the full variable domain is GAGVSQSPSNKVTEKGKDVELRCDPISGHTALYWYRQSLGQGLEFLIYFQGNSAPDKSGLPSDRFSAERTGGSVSTLTIQRTQQEDSAVYLCASSLRPPGTGELFFGEGSRLTVL.